This TCR beta chain comes out of a study of T cells in Graves' hyperthyroidism and ophthalmopathy. General observations from the study: Before onset, ophthalmopathy was predicted by the model a median roughly 6.8 months earlier. Blood held most thyroid clonotypes expanded above 0.001 frequency.

TCR beta CDR3 region amplification was performed from RNA transcripts. HTBI primers were the set used in a first-round RT-PCR of the TCR CDR3. TCRdb redid the calling of the multiplex PCR reads with MiXCR, one entry per CDR3 protein. The data contain about 580,000 distinct CDR3 sequences, about 43% of them singletons. This clonotype was observed many times. Its antigen is currently unknown. Used for diagnoses were clinical symptoms, serum thyroxine and TRAb, thyroid ultrasound and orbital computed tomography. V lost 3 bases, J lost 0 bases, and 6 bases lay in between. Germline V CDR1 and CDR2: DFQATT, SNEGSKA (reference sequence). The CDR3 has 13 residues.

Specimen: peripheral blood or thyroid tissue (not recorded which). V and J are TRBV20-1 and TRBJ1-3; no clear D. The TCR comes from a woman aged 18-29 years with Graves' hyperthyroidism. The CDR3 reads CSAREVSGNTIYF. The CDR3 bases are TGCAGTGCTAGGGAGGTCTCTGGAAACACCATATATTTT.